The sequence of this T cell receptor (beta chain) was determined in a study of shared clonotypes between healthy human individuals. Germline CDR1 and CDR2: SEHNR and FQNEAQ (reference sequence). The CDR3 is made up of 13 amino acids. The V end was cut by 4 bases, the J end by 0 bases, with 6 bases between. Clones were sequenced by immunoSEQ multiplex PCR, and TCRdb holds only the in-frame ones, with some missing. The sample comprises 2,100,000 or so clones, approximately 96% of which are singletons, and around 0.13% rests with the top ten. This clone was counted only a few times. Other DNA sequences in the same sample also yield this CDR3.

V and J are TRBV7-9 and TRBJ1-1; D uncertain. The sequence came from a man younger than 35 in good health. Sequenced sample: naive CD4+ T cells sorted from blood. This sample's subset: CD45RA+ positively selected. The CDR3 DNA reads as TGTGCCAGCAGCTGGACTGTGAACACTGAAGCTTTCTTT. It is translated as CASSWTVNTEAFF.